Each of the 15 T cell receptor beta chains below was sequenced from the same sample in a study of shared clonotypes between healthy human individuals. Libraries were prepared by immunoSEQ multiplex PCR; TCRdb keeps only in-frame clonotypes and omits some of them. The sample contains 2 million to 2.5 million clones, 93% of which appear only once. Specimen: naive CD4+ T cells from PBMCs. The subset: CD45RA+ positively selected. The receptors here all came from a man aged 18 to 35 in good health. Some clones in this sample may be carry-over from other donors' samples.

This chain uses TRBV21-1 with TRBJ2-1. TRBV21-1 is given as a pseudogene. The CDR3 extends over 11 amino acids. CDR3 in amino acids: CASSKFNEQFF. DNA of the CDR3: TGTGCCAGCAGCAAATTTAATGAGCAGTTCTTC.

The chain links TRBV5-1 to TRBJ1-1, with D unresolved. This CDR3 spans 15 amino acids. Germline CDR1 SGHRS, CDR2 YFSETQ. The germline V and J ends were trimmed by 4 bases and 4 bases, with 17 bases remaining between them. The CDR3 reads CASSTQRARGTEAFF. The CDR3 region has the DNA TGCGCCAGCAGCACCCAGAGAGCACGGGGCACTGAAGCTTTCTTT. Variable domain in full (rest from reference TRBV5-1 and TRBJ1-1): KAGVTQTPRYLIKTRGQQVTLSCSPISGHRSVSWYQQTPGQGLQFLFEYFSETQRNKGNFPGRFSGRQFSNSRSEMNVSTLELGDSALYLCASSTQRARGTEAFFGQGTRLTVV.

In regard to this clone: This CDR3 is also generated by other DNA sequences in the sample. The chain has TRBV28 and TRBJ2-3; 8 bases fit TRBD2. Trimming at V came to 3 bases and at J to 4 bases, leaving 3 bases not matched to a gene. Germline V CDR1 and CDR2: MDHEN, SYDVKM. The length of the CDR3 is 14 residues. The CDR3 region is CASSLLAGPDTQYF. CDR3 coding DNA: TGTGCCAGCAGTTTGCTAGCGGGCCCAGATACGCAGTATTTT.

This chain connects TRBV2 to TRBJ1-5, with D possibly being TRBD1 (5 bases). This CDR3 is built from 14 residues. Germline CDR1 is SNHLY and CDR2 is FYNNEI. The ends were cut back, 6 bases at V and 0 bases at J, with 9 bases in the middle. DNA for the CDR3: TGTGCCAGCAGGGTGGGGCTTAGCAATCAGCCCCAGCATTTT. Translation: CASRVGLSNQPQHF.

The rearrangement uses TRBV7-6 and TRBJ2-1; possibly TRBD2 for D (6 bases). Trimming pared 5 bases from V and 5 bases from J, leaving 16 bases between. The germline V gene has CDR1 SGHVS and CDR2 FNYEAQ. This CDR3 is 15 amino acids long. The DNA for the CDR3 is TGTGCCAGCAGCGGAGGGTCGGGATGGAACAATGAGCAGTTCTTC. Encoded protein: CASSGGSGWNNEQFF. Using reference TRBV7-6 and TRBJ2-1 for the parts outside the CDR3, the full variable domain is GAGVSQSPRYKVTKRGQDVALRCDPISGHVSLYWYRQALGQGPEFLTYFNYEAQQDKSGLPNDRFSAERPEGSISTLTIQRTEQRDSAMYRCASSGGSGWNNEQFFGPGTRLTVL.

The J gene is TRBJ2-7, the V gene TRBV18, with 7 bases fitting TRBD2. CDR3 length: 15 amino acids. Germline loops: CDR1 KGHSH, CDR2 LQKENI. V gave up 3 bases and J gave up 3 bases; unmatched junction bases: 8. This CDR3 is CASSPGGTRNYEQYF. CDR3 DNA sequence: TGTGCCAGCTCACCGGGGGGGACGAGAAACTACGAGCAGTACTTC.

J is TRBJ2-1 and V is TRBV9, with D perhaps matching TRBD1 (6 bases). The CDR3 is 14 amino acids. V gave up 3 bases and J gave up 9 bases, with 16 bases separating them. From germline, CDR1 is SGDLS and CDR2 YYNGEE. The DNA of the CDR3 is TGTGCCAGCAGCGCTGTACAGGGTTCGGGTGAGCAGTTCTTC. Translated: CASSAVQGSGEQFF.

The rearrangement links TRBV2 to TRBJ1-6, with D maybe TRBD1 (5 bases). Germline CDR1 and CDR2: SNHLY and FYNNEI. The CDR3 is 13 amino acids. V shed 10 bases and J shed 10 bases, with 17 bases lying between them. DNA of the CDR3: TGTGCCATCACGGGGCAGGGTGCATCACCCCTCCACTTT. Translating gives CAITGQGASPLHF.

This chain connects TRBV5-6 to TRBJ1-5; no definite D call. Deletions cut 1 base from V and 4 bases from J, with 12 bases between. CDR3 length: 15 residues. Germline CDR1 reads SGHDT; CDR2 reads YYEEEE. In DNA form, the CDR3 reads TGTGCCAGCAGCTTGTTCTGGGGAGATAATCAGCCCCAGCATTTT. Amino acids: CASSLFWGDNQPQHF.

The genes are TRBV28 and TRBJ1-2, with D possibly being TRBD1 (6 bases). Germline assignment: CDR1 MDHEN and CDR2 SYDVKM. The CDR3 contains 15 residues. V dropped 6 bases and J dropped 8 bases, with 22 bases sitting between them. This CDR3 is CASRPGTSGAGGYTF. For the CDR3, the DNA is TGTGCCAGCAGGCCAGGGACATCCGGTGCGGGCGGCTACACCTTC.

This clone has more than one count but fewer than ten. In the same sample, other DNA sequences code for this CDR3. This chain joins TRBV5-4 and TRBJ1-4, with D maybe TRBD1 (6 bases). Trimming stripped 4 bases from V and 7 bases from J, with 14 bases between. CDR1 and CDR2 (germline): SGHNT, YYREEE (reference sequence). This CDR3 has 14 residues. CDR3 in amino acids: CASSLQGRVEKLFF. In DNA form, the CDR3 reads TGTGCCAGCAGCCTACAGGGACGGGTTGAAAAACTGTTTTTT. Together with reference TRBV5-4 and TRBJ1-4, the CDR3 gives the full variable domain: ETGVTQSPTHLIKTRGQQVTLRCSSQSGHNTVSWYQQALGQGPQFIFQYYREEENGRGNFPPRFSGLQFPNYSSELNVNALELDDSALYLCASSLQGRVEKLFFGSGTQLSVL.

The rearrangement joins TRBV11-2 to TRBJ2-5; D remains ambiguous. The CDR3 totals 16 residues. The germline V gene encodes CDR1 SGHAT and CDR2 FQNNGV. Trimming pared 6 bases from V and 0 bases from J, leaving 17 bases between. This CDR3 is CASSSSSRLYQETQYF. CDR3 DNA: TGTGCCAGCAGTTCCTCCTCGCGGCTATACCAAGAGACCCAGTACTTC.

The chain couples TRBV14 to TRBJ1-4; D gene ambiguous. Germline loops: CDR1 SGHDN, CDR2 FVKESK. V was shortened by 2 bases and J by 4 bases, with 11 bases between the two germline ends. The CDR3 length is 15 residues. The CDR3 DNA sequence: TGTGCCAGCAGCCAATCGGAAGGAATTAATGAAAAACTGTTTTTT. This translates into CASSQSEGINEKLFF.

The genes are TRBV27 and TRBJ2-1, with no clear D. The CDR3 has 13 residues. CDR1 is MNHEY, CDR2 SMNVEV, per germline (reference sequence). V lost 3 bases to trimming and J lost 2 bases, with 5 bases between them. The CDR3 is CASSFPPYNEQFF. In DNA form, the CDR3 reads TGTGCCAGCAGTTTCCCCCCCTACAATGAGCAGTTCTTC.

The rearrangement links TRBV7-3 to TRBJ2-1; 11 positions match TRBD2. Trimming cost V 4 bases and J 1 base; bases outside gene matches: 3. Germline CDR1 reads SGHTA; CDR2 reads FQGTGA. The CDR3 is 16 amino acids. CDR3 coding DNA: TGTGCCAGCAGCTCAGGGACTAGCGGTTCCTACAATGAGCAGTTCTTC. Its translation is CASSSGTSGSYNEQFF.